Shown below are 30 T cell receptor beta chains from a single sample sequenced in a study of T cells in Graves' hyperthyroidism and ophthalmopathy. Authors of the study amplified TCR beta CDR3 regions from RNA transcripts. First-round RT-PCR with HTBI primers amplified the TCR CDR3 region. TCRdb analysed the multiplex PCR reads with MiXCR anew, one entry per CDR3 protein. The table has 540,000 or so distinct CDR3 sequences, 40% to 55% seen once. Sequencing input: peripheral blood or thyroid tissue (not recorded which). These receptor sequences come from an adult woman with Graves' disease, either hyperthyroidism or ophthalmopathy (not recorded which).

A remark on this clonotype: A read error is likely, as this CDR3 ends without the conserved phenylalanine or tryptophan. It is unclear where the CDR3 begins or ends on the DNA, so no DNA is shown, and the CDR3 is as TCRdb lists it. The V and J genes are TRBV10-3 and TRBJ2-5. Germline assignment: CDR1 ENHRY and CDR2 SYGVKD. The CDR3 length equals 10 residues, ends included. The chain's CDR3 is CAISERPSTL.

In this sample, this clonotype turned up many times. The V and J genes are TRBV9 and TRBJ1-2; D is ambiguous. CDR1 SGDLS and CDR2 YYNGEE come from the germline V gene. The V end lost 4 bases, the J end lost 3 bases, and 10 bases lay between the germline ends. The CDR3 covers 13 residues. CDR3 loop: CASSLRSDYGYTF. The CDR3 nucleotides read TGTGCCAGCAGCCTGAGGAGTGACTATGGCTACACCTTC.

This clonotype was counted many times. The chain recombines TRBV7-9 with TRBJ1-2; 8 bases line up with TRBD1. In germline, CDR1 is SEHNR, CDR2 FQNEAQ (reference sequence). Germline trimming cut 2 bases from V and 8 bases from J; bases unmatched to any gene: 10. The CDR3 covers 15 residues. CDR3 residues: CASSLTSGTGVGYTF. The CDR3 bases are TGTGCCAGCAGCTTAACGTCCGGGACAGGTGTGGGCTACACCTTC.

Written as DNA, the CDR3 is TGTGCCAGCACCGCCCGAGAGACCCAGTACTTC. It codes for CASTARETQYF. The chain couples TRBV6-6 to TRBJ2-5; D uncertain. V was cut by 7 bases and J by 4 bases, with 7 bases left in between. There are 11 residues in the CDR3. The germline gives CDR1 MNHNY, CDR2 SVGAGI (reference sequence).

This clonotype was counted ten times or more. V is TRBV5-1 and J is TRBJ1-5; D gene unclear. The V gene lost 1 base and the J gene lost 2 bases, with 7 bases spanning the gap. This CDR3 has 14 residues. Germline V gives CDR1 SGHRS, CDR2 YFSETQ. The CDR3, as DNA: TGCGCCAGCAGCTTGTGGGGAGGCAATCAGCCCCAGCATTTT. Translation: CASSLWGGNQPQHF.

The chain recombines TRBV5-5 with TRBJ1-2; D remains unclear. Deletions cut 4 bases from V and 4 bases from J, with 11 bases between. The CDR3 length is 13 residues. Germline V gene lookup returns CDR1 SGHKS and CDR2 YYEKEE (reference sequence). The DNA for the CDR3 is TGTGCCAGCAGCACGGGAACTATCTATGGCTACACCTTC. Translating it yields CASSTGTIYGYTF.

CDR3 amino acids: CAISDEGSSPLHF. CDR3 bases: TGTGCCATCAGTGATGAGGGGTCTTCACCCCTCCACTTT. J is TRBJ1-6 and V is TRBV10-3; possibly TRBD1 for D (5 bases). The CDR3 spans 13 residues. CDR1 and CDR2 (germline): ENHRY, SYGVKD. V was trimmed by 3 bases and J by 9 bases, leaving 9 bases between them.

This clonotype came up many times. The chain combines TRBV7-9 with TRBJ1-6; 7 bases match TRBD1. Per the germline V gene, CDR1 is SEHNR and CDR2 is FQNEAQ (reference sequence). The CDR3 is 12 residues long. J lost 9 bases, V lost 8 bases, and 4 bases had no gene match. CDR3: CASGTEFSPLHF. CDR3 in DNA: TGTGCCAGCGGGACAGAATTTTCACCCCTCCACTTT.

This chain uses TRBV20-1 with TRBJ1-1; TRBD1 matches at 7 bases. Germline CDR1 is DFQATT and CDR2 is SNEGSKA (reference sequence). The ends lost 2 bases at V and 8 bases at J; junction bases unmatched: 11. The CDR3 consists of 14 residues. This CDR3 reads CSARTGAGAAEAFF. CDR3 nucleotide sequence: TGCAGTGCTAGAACAGGGGCGGGGGCCGCAGAAGCTTTCTTT.

A few counts support this clonotype. The chain carries TRBV5-8 and TRBJ1-2; no clear D. This CDR3 has 11 amino acids. V was clipped by 5 bases and J by 11 bases, with 13 bases between them. The germline CDR1 and CDR2 sequences are SGHTS and YDEGEE. CDR3 coding DNA: TGTGCCAGCAGTCGGACTAGCGGGTACACCTTC. Translation gives CASSRTSGYTF. Filled out from reference TRBV5-8 and TRBJ1-2, the complete variable domain reads EAGVTQSPTHLIKTRGQQATLRCSPISGHTSVYWYQQALGLGLQFLLWYDEGEERNRGNFPPRFSGRQFPNYSSELNVNALELEDSALYLCASSRTSGYTFGSGTRLTVV.

V usage is TRBV7-6 and J usage is TRBJ2-7, with 9 bases identical to TRBD1. After removal of 2 bases from V and 1 base from J, the junction contained 3 bases not matched to a gene. Germline V gene sequence: CDR1 SGHVS, CDR2 FNYEAQ. There are 15 residues in the CDR3. The CDR3, as DNA: TGTGCCAGCAGCTTAACAGGGGGCCGGTCCTACGAGCAGTACTTC. The encoded protein is CASSLTGGRSYEQYF.

The V gene is TRBV5-1, the J gene TRBJ1-5, with 8 positions matching TRBD1. The V gene end was trimmed by 0 bases and the J gene end by 6 bases; junction bases not matched to a gene: 8. CDR3 length equals 16 residues. CDR1 SGHRS and CDR2 YFSETQ come from the germline V gene. The CDR3 is CASSLVPGGEGQPQHF. CDR3 nucleotide sequence: TGCGCCAGCAGCTTGGTTCCAGGGGGCGAGGGTCAGCCCCAGCATTTT.

This clonotype came up many times. V and J are TRBV6-6 and TRBJ1-3; D is ambiguous. Germline CDR1 reads MNHNY; CDR2 reads SVGAGI (reference sequence). This CDR3 is 15 amino acids long. V lost 0 bases and J 4 bases, leaving 10 bases between the germline ends. CDR3 loop: CASSYSNMAGNTIYF. For the CDR3, the DNA is TGTGCCAGCAGTTACTCGAATATGGCGGGAAACACCATATATTTT.

The rearrangement links TRBV29-1 to TRBJ2-5; no reliable D call. Trimming cost V 7 bases and J 0 bases, with 9 bases left between them. CDR1 is SQVTM and CDR2 is ANQGSEA in the germline V gene. This CDR3 has 12 residues. CDR3 loop: CSAKKNQETQYF. The CDR3 DNA follows: TGCAGCGCCAAGAAGAACCAAGAGACCCAGTACTTC.

The count of this clonotype is one. The chain carries TRBV20-1 and TRBJ2-7; D is unresolved. CDR1 and CDR2 from the germline V gene are DFQATT and SNEGSKA (reference sequence). Trimming took 0 bases from V and 4 from J, leaving 16 bases between them. The CDR3 totals 15 residues. CDR3 sequence (DNA): TGCAGTGCTAGAGACCCTCTAGGGCGAGTTTACGAGCAGTACTTC. Its protein product is CSARDPLGRVYEQYF.

This clonotype was detected ten times or more. The CDR3 DNA follows: TGCGCCAGCAGCCAAGCCCCGGGACTAGCGGTCTACGAGCAGTACTTC. Its protein product is CASSQAPGLAVYEQYF. The chain joins TRBV4-1 to TRBJ2-7; 11 bases agree with TRBD2. V lost 1 base, J lost 3 bases, and 5 bases stayed unmatched. CDR1 and CDR2 from the germline V gene are MGHRA and YSYEKL. This CDR3 is 16 amino acids long.

The table lists this clonotype with a few counts. The rearrangement joins TRBV6-6 to TRBJ2-7; 9 bases align to TRBD2. Germline trimming cut 6 bases from V and 6 bases from J; bases unmatched to any gene: 9. The CDR3 has 14 residues. CDR1 and CDR2 from the germline V gene are MNHNY and SVGAGI (reference sequence). This CDR3 is CASRRTSDPLEQYF. CDR3 coding DNA: TGTGCCAGCAGGAGGACTAGCGATCCTCTCGAGCAGTACTTC.

With respect to this clonotype: An end of the junction differs from the germline gene, which may be a read error. The chain carries TRBV7-7 and TRBJ2-2; D perhaps matches TRBD1 (6 bases). Germline V gives CDR1 SSHAT, CDR2 FNYEAQ (reference sequence). The CDR3 loop spans 14 amino acids. For the CDR3, the DNA is TGTGCTAGCAGCCTTGTGGACAGAACCGGGGAGCTGTTTTTT. This sequence encodes CASSLVDRTGELFF.

Many counts were recorded for this clonotype. The chain carries TRBV2 and TRBJ1-5; 8 nucleotides match TRBD1. Germline V gene data show CDR1 as SNHLY and CDR2 as FYNNEI. The CDR3 totals 14 residues. The J segment lost 0 bases and the V segment lost 7 bases, leaving 2 bases of the junction unmatched. Here the CDR3 DNA reads TGTGCCAGCAACACAGGGGGTAGCAATCAGCCCCAGCATTTT. Encoded protein: CASNTGGSNQPQHF.

This clonotype showed up many times. The chain recombines TRBV19 with TRBJ2-7, with 8 bases aligning to TRBD2. The CDR3 spans 16 residues. V trimming: 4 bases; J trimming: 2 bases; junction bases outside the gene matches: 10. The germline gives CDR1 LNHDA, CDR2 SQIVND (reference sequence). In DNA form, the CDR3 reads TGTGCCAGTAGTACAACCTCCAGCGGGAGACCCTACGAGCAGTACTTC. It translates to CASSTTSSGRPYEQYF.

This clonotype has just one count. This chain links TRBV2 with TRBJ1-5; 7 bases agree with TRBD1. V lost 1 base, J lost 7 bases, and 7 bases stayed unmatched. CDR1 and CDR2 (germline): SNHLY, FYNNEI. The length of the CDR3 is 15 residues. CDR3 protein: CASSEGIGGIQPQHF. DNA for the CDR3: TGTGCCAGCAGTGAAGGAATAGGGGGCATACAGCCCCAGCATTTT.

This clonotype was observed a few times. V usage is TRBV30 and J usage is TRBJ2-7; D gene unclear. Trimming stripped 0 bases from V and 7 bases from J, with 16 bases between. This CDR3 has 14 amino acids. CDR1 GTSNPN and CDR2 SVGIG come from the germline V gene (reference sequence). CDR3 in amino acids: CAWSVLGRTREQYF. The CDR3 DNA reads TGTGCCTGGAGTGTACTTGGTCGGACGCGGGAGCAGTACTTC.

This clonotype has a count of ten or more. This chain connects TRBV20-1 to TRBJ2-5; 15 bases are shared with TRBD2. Germline V lookup: CDR1 DFQATT, CDR2 SNEGSKA (reference sequence). The junction had 3 bases not matched to a gene; V was cut back by 5 bases and J by 5 bases. The CDR3 length is 14 residues. DNA for the CDR3: TGCAGTGCTGGACTAGCGGGAGGGCCGGAGACCCAGTACTTC. Its translation: CSAGLAGGPETQYF.

The J gene is TRBJ1-4, the V gene TRBV10-2, with D possibly TRBD1 on 5 matching bases. Germline-derived CDR1 and CDR2 are WSHSY and SAAADI. V lost 4 bases, J lost 5 bases, and 23 bases lay in between. This CDR3 contains 18 residues. CDR3 in amino acids: CASSGGDYRKWGNEKLFF. Here the CDR3 DNA reads TGCGCCAGCAGTGGGGGTGACTACCGCAAGTGGGGGAATGAAAAACTGTTTTTT.

The chain couples TRBV25-1 to TRBJ1-2, with 8 positions matching TRBD1. V lost 8 bases and J lost 6; bases outside the gene matches: 17. This CDR3 spans 16 amino acids. CDR1 and CDR2 from the germline V gene are MGHDK and SYGVNS. The CDR3: CASSTPRQGTKDGYTF. In nucleotides, the CDR3 is TGTGCCAGCTCAACACCGCGACAGGGGACCAAGGATGGCTACACCTTC.

This clonotype was seen ten or more times. V usage is TRBV6-9 and J usage is TRBJ2-7, with D possibly being TRBD1 (6 bases). V was shortened by 6 bases and J by 0 bases, with 27 bases between the two germline ends. The CDR3 has 19 residues. From germline, CDR1 is MNHGY and CDR2 SVAAGI. CDR3 sequence reads: CASSPASGQPSLSSYEQYF. Here the CDR3 DNA reads TGTGCCAGCAGCCCGGCGTCCGGACAGCCCAGCCTTTCCTCCTACGAGCAGTACTTC.

The table lists this clonotype with a few counts. Its ends do not fully match the called genes, so a read error is possible. This rearrangement joins TRBV5-1 to TRBJ2-5; 12 bases are a match to TRBD1. CDR3 length: 17 residues. Germline V lookup: CDR1 SGHRS, CDR2 YFSETQ. CDR3 protein: CASSPGTGGWRGETQYF. The DNA for the CDR3 is TGTGCCAGCAGCCCGGGGACAGGGGGCTGGAGAGGGGAGACCCAGTACTTC.

This chain uses TRBV14 with TRBJ1-1; no definite D call. CDR3 size: 13 residues. V lost 2 bases to trimming and J lost 1 base, with 5 bases between them. Per germline, CDR1 SGHDN and CDR2 FVKESK. CDR3 in amino acids: CASSQQQNTEAFF. DNA for the CDR3: TGTGCCAGCAGCCAACAGCAGAACACTGAAGCTTTCTTT. Full variable domain (rest looked up from reference TRBV14 and TRBJ1-1): EAGVTQFPSHSVIEKGQTVTLRCDPISGHDNLYWYRRVMGKEIKFLLHFVKESKQDESGMPNNRFLAERTGGTYSTLKVQPAELEDSGVYFCASSQQQNTEAFFGQGTRLTVV.

This clonotype was found many times. One junction end does not reproduce the germline sequence, and a read error may be involved. The J gene is TRBJ2-7, the V gene TRBV10-3, with unresolved D. Germline CDR1 is ENHRY and CDR2 is SYGVKD. The CDR3 is made up of 11 amino acids. CDR3 in amino acids: CAIMSSGPLSF. CDR3 DNA: TGTGCCATCATGAGTTCAGGACCCCTATCCTTC.

The rearrangement uses TRBV5-1 and TRBJ1-5, with D possibly TRBD1 on 5 matching bases. This CDR3 region has 15 residues. V lost 4 bases and J 7 bases, leaving 18 bases between the germline ends. Germline CDR1 SGHRS, CDR2 YFSETQ. CDR3 DNA: TGCGCCAGCAGCCCCGGGACTATAACTTTACAGCCCCAGCATTTT. This gives the protein CASSPGTITLQPQHF.